The present T cell receptor beta chain was sequenced within a study of T-cell reconstitution after alpha-beta-depleted transplantation in children (dated by TCRdb to 2016 to 2017). General notes on the study: Using TCR repertoire profiling, the study quantitatively followed how T-cell immune reconstitution unfolded in children after TCRalphabeta/CD19-depleted allogeneic hematopoietic cell transplantation.

This clonotype was counted ten times or more. Its target antigen remains unknown. No base qualities exist here, and no much larger clone lies one base off it. The method was PCR. TCRdb records Illumina HiSeq 2500 as the sequencer. To normalize quantification of the TCRbeta repertoire, the TCR libraries were built with molecular barcoding that relied on unique molecular identifiers. TCRdb trimmed the raw reads at Q25, called clones with MiXCR and kept productive beta chains. Rows are combined by CDR3 protein, so each entry shows the most common genes and DNA. This sample gives roughly 180,000 distinct CDR3 sequences in total; about 14% of them show up just once. Roughly an eighth of the sample is held by the ten biggest clonotypes. Here V drops 7 bases and J drops 5 bases, and the junction holds 18 bases not matched to any gene. The CDR3, from cysteine to phenylalanine, totals 20 residues. The entry retains the CDR3 DNA only, 60 bases that are in frame from base 1. CDR1 SGHRS and CDR2 YFSETQ are derived from the germline V gene.

The specimen comprised PBMCs from the stem cell graft donor, sampled from the stem cell graft. The sequence came from a human donor who donated a stem cell graft to a child with acute lymphoblastic leukemia. Here the chain combines TRBV5-1 and TRBJ2-1; TRBD2 matches 16 bases in the middle. The CDR3 protein sequence reads: CASSSSGTSGRVRYDNEQFF. The sequence in DNA is TGCGCCAGCTCATCATCCGGGACTAGCGGGAGGGTCAGGTACGACAATGAGCAGTTCTTC.